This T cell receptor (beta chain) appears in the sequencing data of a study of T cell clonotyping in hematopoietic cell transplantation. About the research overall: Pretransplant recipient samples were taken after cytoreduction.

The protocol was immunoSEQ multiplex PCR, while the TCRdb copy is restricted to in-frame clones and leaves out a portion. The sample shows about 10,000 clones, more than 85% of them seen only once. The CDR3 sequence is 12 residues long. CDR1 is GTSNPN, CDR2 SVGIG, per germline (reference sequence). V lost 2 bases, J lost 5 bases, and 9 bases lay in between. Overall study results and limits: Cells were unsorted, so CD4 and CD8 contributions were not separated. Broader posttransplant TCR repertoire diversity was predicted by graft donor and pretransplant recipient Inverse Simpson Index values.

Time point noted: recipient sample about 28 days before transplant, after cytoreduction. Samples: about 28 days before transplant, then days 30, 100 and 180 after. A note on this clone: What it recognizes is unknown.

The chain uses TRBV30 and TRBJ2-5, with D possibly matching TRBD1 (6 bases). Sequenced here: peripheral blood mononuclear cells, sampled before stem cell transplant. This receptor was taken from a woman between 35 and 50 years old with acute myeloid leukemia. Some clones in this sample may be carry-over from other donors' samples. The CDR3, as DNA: TGTGCCTGGAGTCGCACAGGGGAGACCCAGTACTTC. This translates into CAWSRTGETQYF.